This T cell receptor (beta chain) was recorded in a study of PD-1 blockade in classical Hodgkin lymphoma. The overall study: Intravenous delivery of nivolumab at 3 mg/kg to patients occurred every 2 weeks.

With 3 bases clipped from V and 5 bases from J, the junction kept 9 bases outside the gene matches. Germline CDR1 reads KGHSH; CDR2 reads LQKENI. The CDR3 is made up of 15 amino acids. There are a few counts of this clone. What it binds is unknown. General study findings and limits: Only CD4+ TCR diversity, not CD8+, had risen significantly by C4D1.

As to time point: cycle 4 day 1 (C4D1), after less than 7 weeks of nivolumab. Patients all relapsed after autologous stem cell transplantation, and there was variation in brentuximab vedotin exposure. Thawed PBMCs underwent magnetic negative selection to yield purified CD4+ T cells. TCRdb's copy holds only in-frame clones and misses some; the assay was immunoSEQ multiplex PCR. Among 20,000 to 25,000 clones listed, 75% to 90% were seen once. V is TRBV18 and J is TRBJ1-2, with 7 nucleotides matching TRBD1. The sample consisted of CD4+ T cells from blood, taken before the fourth cycle of nivolumab. The origin of this receptor is a human donor with classical Hodgkin lymphoma. CDR3 region: CASSPQTGRGYGYTF. CDR3 nucleotide sequence: TGTGCCAGCTCACCTCAGACAGGGAGGGGGTATGGCTACACCTTC.